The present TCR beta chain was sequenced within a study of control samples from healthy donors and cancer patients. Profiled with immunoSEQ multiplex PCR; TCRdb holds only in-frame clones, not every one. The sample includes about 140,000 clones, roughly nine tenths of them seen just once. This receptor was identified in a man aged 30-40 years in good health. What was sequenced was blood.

As DNA, the CDR3 is TGCGCCAGCAGCCAGGAACCAGGGGGGTTCTATGGCTACACCTTC. Amino acid sequence: CASSQEPGGFYGYTF. The V and J genes are TRBV4-3 and TRBJ1-2; 7 bases match TRBD1. From germline, CDR1 is LGHNA and CDR2 YSLEER. Unmatched junction bases numbered 8, after V lost 3 bases and J lost 4 bases. There are 15 residues in the CDR3.